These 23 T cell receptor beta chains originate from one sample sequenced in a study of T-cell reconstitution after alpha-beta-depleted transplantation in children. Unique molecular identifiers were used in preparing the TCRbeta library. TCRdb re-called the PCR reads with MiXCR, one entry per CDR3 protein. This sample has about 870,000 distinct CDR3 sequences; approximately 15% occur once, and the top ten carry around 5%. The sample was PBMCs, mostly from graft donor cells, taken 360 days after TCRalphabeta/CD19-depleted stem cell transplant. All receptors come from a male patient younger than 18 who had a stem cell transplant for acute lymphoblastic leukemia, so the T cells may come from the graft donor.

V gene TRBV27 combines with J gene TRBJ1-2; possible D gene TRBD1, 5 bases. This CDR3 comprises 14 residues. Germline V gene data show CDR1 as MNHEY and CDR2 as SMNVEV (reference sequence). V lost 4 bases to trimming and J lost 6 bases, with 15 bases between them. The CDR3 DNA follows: TGTGCCAGCAGTTCGAGGGACGTTGGACATGGCTACACCTTC. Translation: CASSSRDVGHGYTF.

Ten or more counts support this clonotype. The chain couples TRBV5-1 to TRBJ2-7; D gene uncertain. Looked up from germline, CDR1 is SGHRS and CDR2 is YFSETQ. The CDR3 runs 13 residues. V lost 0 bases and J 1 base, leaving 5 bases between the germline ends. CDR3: CASSLVASYEQYF. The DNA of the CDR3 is TGCGCCAGCAGCTTGGTGGCTTCCTACGAGCAGTACTTC.

CDR3 coding DNA: TGCGCCAGCAGTGAAGCGGGAGCATCCGAAGAGACCCAGTACTTC. Protein sequence: CASSEAGASEETQYF. V gene TRBV10-1 combines with J gene TRBJ2-5; 8 nucleotides agree with TRBD2. This CDR3 region has 15 residues. The V gene's germline CDR1 is WNHNN and CDR2 SYGVQD (reference sequence). Unmatched junction bases numbered 6, after V lost 3 bases and J lost 3 bases.

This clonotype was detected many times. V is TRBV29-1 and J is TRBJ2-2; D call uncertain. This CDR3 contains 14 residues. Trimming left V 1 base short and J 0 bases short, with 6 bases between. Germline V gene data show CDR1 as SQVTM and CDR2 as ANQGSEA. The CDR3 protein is CSVEVPANTGELFF. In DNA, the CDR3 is TGCAGCGTTGAAGTCCCAGCGAACACCGGGGAGCTGTTTTTT.

The CDR3 DNA sequence: TGCAGTGCTAGAGCCCCAGATTTGAGTGGCTACACCTTC. It specifies CSARAPDLSGYTF. The chain links TRBV20-1 to TRBJ1-2; D is undetermined. Deletions cut 1 base from V and 7 bases from J, with 13 bases between. Germline V gene sequence: CDR1 DFQATT, CDR2 SNEGSKA (reference sequence). This CDR3 spans 13 amino acids.

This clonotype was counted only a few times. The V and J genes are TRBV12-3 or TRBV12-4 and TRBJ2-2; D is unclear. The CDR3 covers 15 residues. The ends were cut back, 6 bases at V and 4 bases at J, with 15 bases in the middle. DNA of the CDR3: TGTGCCAGCAGCCCCTCCCGGGTTGCCACCGGGGAGCTGTTTTTT. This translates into CASSPSRVATGELFF.

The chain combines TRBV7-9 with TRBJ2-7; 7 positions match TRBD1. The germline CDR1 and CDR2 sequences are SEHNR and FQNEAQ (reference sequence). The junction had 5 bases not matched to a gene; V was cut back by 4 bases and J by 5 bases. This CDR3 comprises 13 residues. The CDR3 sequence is CASSWGQLDEQYF. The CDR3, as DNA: TGTGCCAGCAGCTGGGGACAGCTCGACGAGCAGTACTTC.

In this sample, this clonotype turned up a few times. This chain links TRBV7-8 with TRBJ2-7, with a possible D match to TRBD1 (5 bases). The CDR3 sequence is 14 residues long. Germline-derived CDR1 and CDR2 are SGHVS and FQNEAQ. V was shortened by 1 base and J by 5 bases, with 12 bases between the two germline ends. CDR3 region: CASSLGSGAHEQYF. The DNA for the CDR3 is TGTGCCAGCAGCTTAGGGTCTGGGGCCCACGAGCAGTACTTC.

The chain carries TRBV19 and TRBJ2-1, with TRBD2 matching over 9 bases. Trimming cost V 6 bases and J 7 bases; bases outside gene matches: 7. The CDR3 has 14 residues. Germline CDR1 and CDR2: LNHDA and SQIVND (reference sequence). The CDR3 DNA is TGTGCCAGTAGAGCCCGGACTAGCGCAAATGAGCAGTTCTTC. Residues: CASRARTSANEQFF.

The CDR3 DNA reads as TGTGCCAGTAGTATAGTTGGCAGTCTGAACACTGAAGCTTTCTTT. Translation gives CASSIVGSLNTEAFF. V usage is TRBV19 and J usage is TRBJ1-1; no firm D call. CDR1 is LNHDA and CDR2 is SQIVND in the germline V gene (reference sequence). The V and J ends lost 1 base and 0 bases respectively, with 9 bases between them. The CDR3 has 15 amino acids. The full variable domain, completed using reference TRBV19 and TRBJ1-1, is DGGITQSPKYLFRKEGQNVTLSCEQNLNHDAMYWYRQDPGQGLRLIYYSQIVNDFQKGDIAEGYSVSREKKESFPLTVTSAQKNPTAFYLCASSIVGSLNTEAFFGQGTRLTVV.

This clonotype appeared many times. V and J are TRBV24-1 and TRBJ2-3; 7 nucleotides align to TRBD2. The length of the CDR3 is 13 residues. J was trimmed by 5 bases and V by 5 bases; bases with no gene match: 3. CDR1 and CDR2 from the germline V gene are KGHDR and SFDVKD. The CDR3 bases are TGTGCCACCAGTGGGATAGCGGGAGATACGCAGTATTTT. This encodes CATSGIAGDTQYF.

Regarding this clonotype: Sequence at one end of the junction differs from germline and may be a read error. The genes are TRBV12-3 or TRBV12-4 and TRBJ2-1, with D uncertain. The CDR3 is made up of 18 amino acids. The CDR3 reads CTSSPIRDLGSSYNEQFF. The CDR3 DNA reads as TGTACCAGCAGTCCCATTAGGGATCTGGGTAGCTCCTACAATGAGCAGTTCTTC.

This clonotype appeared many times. The CDR3 bases are TGTGCCAGCAGTTTATTTGTGGGAGGGGCGGCAGATACGCAGTATTTT. Encoded protein: CASSLFVGGAADTQYF. The chain employs TRBV12-3 or TRBV12-4 and TRBJ2-3; 7 nucleotides line up with TRBD2. The CDR3 is 16 residues long. V lost 2 bases to trimming and J lost 4 bases; unmatched junction nucleotides: 9.

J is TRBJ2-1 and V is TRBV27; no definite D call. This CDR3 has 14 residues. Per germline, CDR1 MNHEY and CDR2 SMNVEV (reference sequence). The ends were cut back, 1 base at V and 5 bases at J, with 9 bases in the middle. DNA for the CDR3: TGTGCCAGCAGTTTATGGGTCACAGACAATGAGCAGTTCTTC. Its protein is CASSLWVTDNEQFF.

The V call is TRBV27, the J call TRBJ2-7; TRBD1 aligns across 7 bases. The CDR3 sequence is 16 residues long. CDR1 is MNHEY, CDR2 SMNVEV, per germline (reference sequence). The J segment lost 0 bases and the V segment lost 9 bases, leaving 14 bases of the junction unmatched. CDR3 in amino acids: CASGSGSGTVSYEQYF. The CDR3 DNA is TGTGCCAGTGGTAGTGGTAGTGGGACAGTCTCCTACGAGCAGTACTTC.

CDR3 sequence: CASSPIQYISYEQYF. The CDR3 nucleotides read TGTGCCAGCAGCCCGATACAATACATTAGCTACGAGCAGTACTTC. The V gene is TRBV27, the J gene TRBJ2-7; D is undetermined. The V gene's germline CDR1 is MNHEY and CDR2 SMNVEV (reference sequence). V was clipped by 6 bases and J by 3 bases, with 18 bases between them. The CDR3 has 15 amino acids.

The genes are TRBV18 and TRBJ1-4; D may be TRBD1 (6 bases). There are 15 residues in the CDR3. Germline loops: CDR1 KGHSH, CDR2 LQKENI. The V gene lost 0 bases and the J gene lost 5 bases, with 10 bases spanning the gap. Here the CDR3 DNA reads TGTGCCAGCTCACCACCGGGGGCCCGAAATGAAAAACTGTTTTTT. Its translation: CASSPPGARNEKLFF.

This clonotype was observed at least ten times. The CDR3, as DNA: TGTGCCAGCAGTGTCCATTTGAACACCGGGGAGCTGTTTTTT. It yields the protein CASSVHLNTGELFF. The chain recombines TRBV7-6 with TRBJ2-2; D call uncertain. Germline assignment: CDR1 SGHVS and CDR2 FNYEAQ. This CDR3 is built from 14 residues. Trimming pared 6 bases from V and 1 base from J, leaving 9 bases between.

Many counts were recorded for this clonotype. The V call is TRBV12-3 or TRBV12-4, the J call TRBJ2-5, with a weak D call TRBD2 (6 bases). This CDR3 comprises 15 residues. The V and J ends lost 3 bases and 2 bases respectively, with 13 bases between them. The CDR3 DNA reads TGTGCCAGCAGTTTGGGGGGTAGGGCGCAAGAGACCCAGTACTTC. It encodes CASSLGGRAQETQYF.

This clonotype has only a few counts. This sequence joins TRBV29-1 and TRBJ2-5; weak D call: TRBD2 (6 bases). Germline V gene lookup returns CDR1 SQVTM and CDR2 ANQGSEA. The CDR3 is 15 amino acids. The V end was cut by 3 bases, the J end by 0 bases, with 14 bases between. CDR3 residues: CSVETSREYQETQYF. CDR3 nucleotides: TGCAGCGTTGAGACGTCCCGGGAGTACCAAGAGACCCAGTACTTC.

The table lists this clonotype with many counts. The CDR3 loop is CASSLQLNTEAFF. DNA of the CDR3: TGTGCCAGCAGCTTACAACTGAACACTGAAGCTTTCTTT. The chain carries TRBV7-9 and TRBJ1-1; no reliable D call. The ends were cut back, 2 bases at V and 0 bases at J, with 4 bases in the middle. The CDR3 is 13 residues long. CDR1 is SEHNR and CDR2 is FQNEAQ in the germline V gene (reference sequence).

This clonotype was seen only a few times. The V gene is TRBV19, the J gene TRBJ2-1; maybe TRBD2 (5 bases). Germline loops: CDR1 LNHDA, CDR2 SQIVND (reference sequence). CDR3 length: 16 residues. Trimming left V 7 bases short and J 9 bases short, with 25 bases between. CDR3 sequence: CASITRASTFAGEQFF. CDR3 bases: TGTGCCAGTATAACCCGAGCGTCAACTTTTGCGGGTGAGCAGTTCTTC.

The CDR3 coding sequence is TGCGCCAGCAGCCGAGGGACTAGCGAAGAGCAGTACTTC. Amino acids: CASSRGTSEEQYF. The V gene is TRBV5-1, the J gene TRBJ2-7; 10 nucleotides line up with TRBD2. Germline CDR1 and CDR2: SGHRS and YFSETQ. V was pared by 4 bases and J by 7 bases, with 5 bases of the junction left unmatched. CDR3 length equals 13 residues.